The T cell receptor (beta chain) under discussion was sequenced for a study of neoadjuvant anti-PD-1 for oral cavity cancer. The J segment lost 2 bases and the V segment lost 4 bases, leaving 8 bases of the junction unmatched. Germline loops: CDR1 SGHAT, CDR2 FQNNGV. This CDR3 contains 16 residues. Method: immunoSEQ multiplex PCR; TCRdb's copy keeps in-frame clones and lacks some. Counted here are tens of thousands of clones, about 83% occurring once; the ten biggest clones make up roughly 3.4%. Sequencing was performed on PBMCs, taken before nivolumab (anti-PD-1) treatment. This sequence was found in a person between 40 and 80 years old with oral cavity squamous cell carcinoma. The chain joins TRBV11-2 to TRBJ2-3; 8 bases agree with TRBD2. The CDR3 here is CASSSSAGVSTDTQYF. The CDR3 DNA follows: TGTGCCAGCAGCTCCTCAGCGGGAGTCTCCACAGATACGCAGTATTTT.